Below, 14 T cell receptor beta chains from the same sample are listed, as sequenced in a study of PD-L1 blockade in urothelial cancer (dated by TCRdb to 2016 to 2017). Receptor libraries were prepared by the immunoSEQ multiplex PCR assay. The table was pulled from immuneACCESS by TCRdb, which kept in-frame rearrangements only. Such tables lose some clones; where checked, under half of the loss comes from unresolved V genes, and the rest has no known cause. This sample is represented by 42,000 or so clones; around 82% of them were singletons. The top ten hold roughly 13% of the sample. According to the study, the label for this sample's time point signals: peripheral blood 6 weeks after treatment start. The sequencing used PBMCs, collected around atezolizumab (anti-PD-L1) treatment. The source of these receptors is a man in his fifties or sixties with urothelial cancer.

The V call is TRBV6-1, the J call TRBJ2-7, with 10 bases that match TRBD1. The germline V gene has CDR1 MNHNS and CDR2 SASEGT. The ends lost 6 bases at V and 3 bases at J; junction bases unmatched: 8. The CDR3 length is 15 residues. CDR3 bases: TGTGCCAGCAGCCTCACCCGGACAGGGGGCTACGAGCAGTACTTC. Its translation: CASSLTRTGGYEQYF.

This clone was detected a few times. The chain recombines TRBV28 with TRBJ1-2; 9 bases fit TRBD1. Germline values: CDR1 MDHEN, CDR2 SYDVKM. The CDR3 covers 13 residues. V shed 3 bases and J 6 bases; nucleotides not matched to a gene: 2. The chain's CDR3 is CASSFGTGNGYTF. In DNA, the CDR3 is TGTGCCAGCAGTTTCGGGACAGGGAATGGCTACACCTTC.

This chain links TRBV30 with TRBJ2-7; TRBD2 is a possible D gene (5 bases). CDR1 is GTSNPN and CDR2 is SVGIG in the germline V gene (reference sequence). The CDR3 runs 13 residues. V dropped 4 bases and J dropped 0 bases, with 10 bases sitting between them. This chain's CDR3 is CAWTRAGSYEQYF. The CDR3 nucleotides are TGTGCCTGGACCCGGGCGGGCTCCTACGAGCAGTACTTC.

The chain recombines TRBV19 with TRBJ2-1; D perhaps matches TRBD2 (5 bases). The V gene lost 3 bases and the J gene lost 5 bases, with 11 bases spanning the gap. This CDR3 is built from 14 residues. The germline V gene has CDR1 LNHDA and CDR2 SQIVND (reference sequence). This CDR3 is CASSIGGLDNEQFF. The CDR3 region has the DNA TGTGCCAGTAGTATTGGCGGACTTGACAATGAGCAGTTCTTC.

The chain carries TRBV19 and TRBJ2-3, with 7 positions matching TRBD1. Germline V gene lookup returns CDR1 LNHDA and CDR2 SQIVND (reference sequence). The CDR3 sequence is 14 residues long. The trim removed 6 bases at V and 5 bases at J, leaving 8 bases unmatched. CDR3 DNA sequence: TGTGCCAGTAGGAAGGGGGCGCAGGTAGATACGCAGTATTTT. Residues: CASRKGAQVDTQYF.

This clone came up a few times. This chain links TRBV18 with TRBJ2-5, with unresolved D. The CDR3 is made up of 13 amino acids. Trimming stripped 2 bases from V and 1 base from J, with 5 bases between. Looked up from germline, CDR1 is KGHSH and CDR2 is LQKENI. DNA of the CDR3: TGTGCCAGCTCACCAGCGCCCCAAGAGACCCAGTACTTC. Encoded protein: CASSPAPQETQYF.

The CDR3 nucleotides are TGTGCCAGCAGTCAACAGGGTTTTAAGCCCCAGCATTTT. It is translated as CASSQQGFKPQHF. This chain uses TRBV28 with TRBJ1-5; maybe TRBD1 (6 bases). Germline V gene sequence: CDR1 MDHEN, CDR2 SYDVKM. The V gene lost 5 bases and the J gene lost 8 bases, with 13 bases spanning the gap. This CDR3 comprises 13 residues.

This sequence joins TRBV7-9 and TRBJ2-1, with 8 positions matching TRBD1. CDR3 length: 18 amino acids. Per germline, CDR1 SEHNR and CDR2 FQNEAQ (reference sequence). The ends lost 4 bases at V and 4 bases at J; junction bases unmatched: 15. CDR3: CASSSSWDRTTSYNEQFF. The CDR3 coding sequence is TGTGCCAGCAGCTCAAGTTGGGACAGGACCACCTCTTACAATGAGCAGTTCTTC.

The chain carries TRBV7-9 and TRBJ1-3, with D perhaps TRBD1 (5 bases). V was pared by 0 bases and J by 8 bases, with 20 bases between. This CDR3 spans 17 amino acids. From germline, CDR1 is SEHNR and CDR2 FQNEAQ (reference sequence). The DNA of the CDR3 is TGTGCCAGCAGCTTAGCGGTGGCAGGGACTTCGTGGGACACCATATATTTT. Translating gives CASSLAVAGTSWDTIYF.

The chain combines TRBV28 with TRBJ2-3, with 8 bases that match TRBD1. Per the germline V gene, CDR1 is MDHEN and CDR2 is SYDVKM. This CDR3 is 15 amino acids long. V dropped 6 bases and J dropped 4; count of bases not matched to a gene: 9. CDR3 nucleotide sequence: TGTGCCAGCAGACCTCAGGGGGCGTTGGCAGATACGCAGTATTTT. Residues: CASRPQGALADTQYF.

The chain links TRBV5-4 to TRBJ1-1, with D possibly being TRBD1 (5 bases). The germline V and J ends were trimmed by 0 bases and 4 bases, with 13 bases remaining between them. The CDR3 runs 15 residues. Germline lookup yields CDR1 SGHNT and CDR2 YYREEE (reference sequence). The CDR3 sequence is CASSLDQLRGTEAFF. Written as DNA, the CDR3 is TGTGCCAGCAGCTTGGATCAGCTTAGGGGCACTGAAGCTTTCTTT.

CDR3 sequence (DNA): TGTGCCAGCAGCTTGATTACTTCTATCGGGGAGCTGTTTTTT. It codes for CASSLITSIGELFF. This chain joins TRBV5-4 and TRBJ2-2; D gene uncertain. The germline V and J ends were trimmed by 1 base and 7 bases, with 11 bases remaining between them. Germline CDR1 and CDR2: SGHNT and YYREEE (reference sequence). The CDR3 length is 14 residues. Based on the CDR3 plus reference TRBV5-4 and TRBJ2-2, the full variable domain is ETGVTQSPTHLIKTRGQQVTLRCSSQSGHNTVSWYQQALGQGPQFIFQYYREEENGRGNFPPRFSGLQFPNYSSELNVNALELDDSALYLCASSLITSIGELFFGEGSRLTVL.

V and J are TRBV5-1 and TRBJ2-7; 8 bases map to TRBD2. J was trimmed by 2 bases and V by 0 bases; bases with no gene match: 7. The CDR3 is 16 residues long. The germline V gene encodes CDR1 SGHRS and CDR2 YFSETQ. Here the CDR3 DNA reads TGCGCCAGCAGCTTGGGCCCAGCGGGAGTGGCCTACGAGCAGTACTTC. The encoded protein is CASSLGPAGVAYEQYF.

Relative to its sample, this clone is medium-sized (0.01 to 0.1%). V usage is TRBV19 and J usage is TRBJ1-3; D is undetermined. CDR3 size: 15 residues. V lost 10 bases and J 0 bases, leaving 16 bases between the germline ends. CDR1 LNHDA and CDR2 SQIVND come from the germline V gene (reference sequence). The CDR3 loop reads CATPAGSHSGNTIYF. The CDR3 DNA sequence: TGTGCCACCCCCGCGGGCAGCCACTCTGGAAACACCATATATTTT.